A selection of T cell receptor beta chains follows, all from one sample in a study of shared clonotypes between healthy human individuals. Sequencing used immunoSEQ multiplex PCR; TCRdb keeps in-frame clones, though not all of them. The sample lists over a million clones; around 74% were seen once. The specimen was memory CD4+ T cells sorted from blood. The receptors come from a man aged 18 to 30 in good health. Each CDR3 is given with its conserved first and last residue. Each record gives: clone size, J gene, V gene, CDR3 protein. Size is stated for part of the rows, as once, few or many counts, or as a class when the clone is expanded.

. TRBJ1-2 TRBV6-4 CASSDPRPLLDDNYGYTF
. TRBJ1-1 TRBV5-1 CASSRRDRVTEAFF
. TRBJ1-6 TRBV28 CASRAGYNSPLHF
few TRBJ1-1 TRBV18 CASSGGRNTEAFF
few TRBJ2-1 TRBV2 CASSAAGGPSEQFF
few TRBJ1-2 TRBV10-2 CASSAPPGLGYGYTF
. TRBJ2-7 TRBV6-6 CASSTYPDRGEQYF
. . TRBV25-1 CASSDFADRGRHEQYF
. TRBJ1-2 TRBV5-6 CASSLEGSAYGYTF
few TRBJ1-2 TRBV6-1 CASSDWDRVRNGYTF
once TRBJ2-1 TRBV11-1 CASSPRGLAGGNEQFF
once TRBJ2-4 TRBV27 CASSLRGTKNIQYF
. TRBJ1-1 TRBV7-2 CASSLDFGKGTEAFF